These T cell receptor beta chains were read from a single sample in a study of beta chain features in type 1 diabetes. Produced via immunoSEQ multiplex PCR; TCRdb's table is partial and in-frame only. The sample shows 600,000 to 700,000 clones, 12% of them seen only once. Sequenced sample: naive CD4+ T cells from blood. These receptors originate from a young man with type 1 diabetes. Each CDR3 is given with its conserved first and last residue. A D gene is named only where the DNA matches it firmly. Only some rows state a clone size, as once, few, many or a class for expanded clones.

TRBJ2-7	TRBV6-5	TRBD1	NA	TGTGCCAGCAGGTGGACAGGGGGTGACGAGCAGTACTTC	CASRWTGGDEQYF
TRBJ1-2	TRBV28	NA	NA	TGTGCCAGCAGTTTAGTGGGGATGACTTCTCGAAGCTATGGCTACACCTTC	CASSLVGMTSRSYGYTF
TRBJ1-3	TRBV7-7	NA	few	TGTGCCAGCAGCCCGGACAGTGGAAACACCATATATTTT	CASSPDSGNTIYF
TRBJ2-3	TRBV9	NA	few	TGTGCCAGCAGCGTAGGAGCTGTCCCAGATACGCAGTATTTT	CASSVGAVPDTQYF
TRBJ2-1	TRBV4-2	TRBD2	NA	TGTGCCAGCAGCCATCGTCCGGGACTAGCCCTCAATGAGCAGTTCTTC	CASSHRPGLALNEQFF
TRBJ2-5	TRBV7-2	NA	few	TGTGCCAGCAGCCGGGGGCGGCAAGAGACCCAGTACTTC	CASSRGRQETQYF
TRBJ2-1	TRBV27	NA	few	TGTGCCAGCAGTTTATCGGCAAACCGACAGGCGCAGTTCTTC	CASSLSANRQAQFF
TRBJ1-2	TRBV6-5	NA	few	TGTGCCAGCAGTTACTCGAAGGGGCTCTATGGCTACACCTTC	CASSYSKGLYGYTF
TRBJ1-2	TRBV29-1	TRBD1	NA	TGCAGCGCCTGGGAGGGGGCCAACTATGGCTACACCTTC	CSAWEGANYGYTF
TRBJ1-2	TRBV7-9	TRBD1	NA	TGTGCCAGCAGCCACCGGGACAGGGATCTCTATGGCTACACCTTC	CASSHRDRDLYGYTF
TRBJ1-2	TRBV7-9	NA	NA	TGTGCCAGCAGCTTAGAATTCGGCAGTTATGGCTACACCTTC	CASSLEFGSYGYTF
TRBJ1-1	TRBV5-1	NA	few	TGCGCCAGCAGCTTGGACGGGAACTCTGAAGCTTTCTTT	CASSLDGNSEAFF
TRBJ1-4	TRBV6-5	NA	few	TGTGCCACTACAGGGAACGATGAAAAACTGTTTTTT	CATTGNDEKLFF
TRBJ2-3	TRBV29-1	NA	NA	TGCAGCGTTGTCAACAGGGGCACAGATACGCAGTATTTT	CSVVNRGTDTQYF
TRBJ2-3	TRBV5-6	TRBD2	NA	TGTGCCAGCAGCCTACGGACTAGCGGGAGAGCAGATACGCAGTATTTT	CASSLRTSGRADTQYF
TRBJ2-4	TRBV25-1	NA	many	TGTGCCAGCACCGAGACAGGATCAGCCAAAAACATTCAGTACTTC	CASTETGSAKNIQYF
TRBJ2-7	TRBV4-2	NA	few	TGTGCCAGCAGCCAAGAATTGGGGTTCTACGAGCAGTACTTC	CASSQELGFYEQYF
TRBJ1-6	TRBV7-2	TRBD1	few	TGTGCCAGCAGCTTCGGACAGGGGAGTGGGCCCCTCCACTTT	CASSFGQGSGPLHF
TRBJ1-1	TRBV29-1	NA	few	TGCAGCTCGGGACGCAACACTGAAGCTTTCTTT	CSSGRNTEAFF
TRBJ2-3	TRBV18	TRBD2	NA	TGTGCCAGCTCACCCTTTAGCGGGGGCTCCCCAGATACGCAGTATTTT	CASSPFSGGSPDTQYF
TRBJ1-2	TRBV4-2	TRBD1	NA	TGTGCCAGCAGCCAAGGCGACAGGGATAACTATGGCTACACCTTC	CASSQGDRDNYGYTF
TRBJ1-6	TRBV10-2	TRBD1	NA	TGCGCCAGCAGTGACGCAACAGGGGTTTATAATTCACCCCTCCACTTT	CASSDATGVYNSPLHF
TRBJ2-3	TRBV30	NA	NA	TGTGCCTGGAGTTCCCAGGTGGGGGGCACAGATACGCAGTATTTT	CAWSSQVGGTDTQYF
TRBJ1-2	TRBV29-1	NA	few	TGCAGCGTTGGACCGGGGGGTGGCTACACCTTC	CSVGPGGGYTF
TRBJ1-5	TRBV6-5	NA	NA	TGTGCCAGCAGTTACGGCAGGAGCAATCAGCCCCAGCATTTT	CASSYGRSNQPQHF
TRBJ2-3	TRBV6-5	TRBD1	NA	TGTGCCAGCAAGACAGGGGGGTCCGATACGCAGTATTTT	CASKTGGSDTQYF
TRBJ1-4	TRBV2	NA	few	TGTGCCAGCAGTGTCAGGGATGAAAAACTGTTTTTT	CASSVRDEKLFF
TRBJ2-1	TRBV7-2	NA	many	TGTGCCAGCAGCCTTCCTAGCCTTGATGAGCAGTTCTTC	CASSLPSLDEQFF
TRBJ2-5	TRBV10-3	TRBD1	NA	TGTGCCATCAGCGGGGCAGGGGGCCAAGAGACCCAGTACTTC	CAISGAGGQETQYF
TRBJ2-7	TRBV28	NA	NA	TGTGCCAGCAGCTCTACCAGCAGTGACACCTCCTACGAGCAGTACTTC	CASSSTSSDTSYEQYF
TRBJ2-2	TRBV10-3	TRBD1	few	TGTGCCACTTCCGGGACAGGGGACACCGGGGAGCTGTTTTTT	CATSGTGDTGELFF
TRBJ1-3	TRBV7-9	NA	few	TGTGCCAGCAGCTTCGGACAGTTCGGAAACACCATATATTTT	CASSFGQFGNTIYF
TRBJ1-3	TRBV9	NA	NA	TGTGCCAGCAGCAAACAGGGAAATTCTGGAAACACCATATATTTT	CASSKQGNSGNTIYF
TRBJ1-5	TRBV19	NA	NA	TGTGCCAGTAGTGCGGCAGTTAATCAGCCCCAGCATTTT	CASSAAVNQPQHF
TRBJ1-1	TRBV5-1	NA	NA	TGCGCCAGCAGCGACGCCAGGGGCGGCACTGAAGCTTTCTTT	CASSDARGGTEAFF
TRBJ1-5	TRBV6-5	TRBD1	NA	TGTGCCAGCGCCCCGGGACAGAGCAATCAGCCCCAGCATTTT	CASAPGQSNQPQHF
TRBJ2-3	TRBV30	NA	few	TGTGCCTGCCCAGGGGGGCACACAGATACGCAGTATTTT	CACPGGHTDTQYF
TRBJ2-5	TRBV9	NA	NA	TGTGCCAGCAGCGTAGGTGTGGGGGATCACCAAGAGACCCAGTACTTC	CASSVGVGDHQETQYF
TRBJ1-2	TRBV4-3	NA	few	TGCGCCAGCAGCCAAGATTTGGGGGGCACGTTTTTTGGCTACACCTTC	CASSQDLGGTFFGYTF
TRBJ1-6	TRBV2	TRBD1	few	TGTGCCAGCAGTGAATATAGTGGACAGGGGACACCCCTCCACTTT	CASSEYSGQGTPLHF
TRBJ2-5	TRBV10-3	NA	NA	TGTGCCACCCGGAGGGGTCAAGAGACCCAGTACTTC	CATRRGQETQYF
TRBJ2-1	TRBV10-1	NA	few	TGCGCCAGCACCGCGGGGATAGATGTTGAGCAGTTCTTC	CASTAGIDVEQFF
TRBJ2-3	TRBV11-3	NA	few	TGTGCCAGCAGCCCCCGGAAGGGAGGTACAGATACGCAGTATTTT	CASSPRKGGTDTQYF
TRBJ2-5	TRBV5-1	NA	NA	TGCGCCAGCAGCAAAGCAGGGACCCAAGAGACCCAGTACTTC	CASSKAGTQETQYF
TRBJ2-7	TRBV5-1	TRBD1	few	TGCGCCAGCAGCTTGTCACAGGGGTACGAGCAGTACTTC	CASSLSQGYEQYF
TRBJ2-3	TRBV19	TRBD2	NA	TGTGCCACCGGACACTTGACTAGCGGGGAGAACACAGATACGCAGTATTTT	CATGHLTSGENTDTQYF
TRBJ2-2	TRBV9	TRBD2	few	TGTGCCAGCAGGACGGGACTAGTAAACACCGGGGAGCTGTTTTTT	CASRTGLVNTGELFF
TRBJ2-1	TRBV7-2	NA	few	TGTGCCAGCAGCTTAACCCAGGGCTCCTACAATGAGCAGTTCTTC	CASSLTQGSYNEQFF
TRBJ2-7	TRBV9	NA	few	TGTGCCAGCAGCGTCGAGGTTCAGGGCGAGCAGTACTTC	CASSVEVQGEQYF
TRBJ2-2	TRBV2	NA	few	TGTGCCAGCAGTGAGCTGGGGCCAAGGGGAGGGGAGCTGTTTTTT	CASSELGPRGGELFF
TRBJ2-2	TRBV7-2	NA	NA	TGTGCCAGCAGCTACTCGCAGAGGGGGAACACCGGGGAGCTGTTTTTT	CASSYSQRGNTGELFF
TRBJ2-7	TRBV27	TRBD2	few	TGTGCCAGCAGTTTAATAGCGGGGGGCCCTTCCAAGCAGTACTTC	CASSLIAGGPSKQYF